These 15 T cell receptor beta chains originate from one sample sequenced in a study of type 1 regulatory T cells (dated by TCRdb to the early 2020s). Sequenced on an Illumina MiSeq. TCRdb's own reprocessing of the public reads used fastp at Q25 and MiXCR and kept productive beta chains. Rows are unified per CDR3 protein, each entry keeping the most common DNA and genes. The sample includes approximately 90,000 distinct CDR3 sequences, with less than 40% observed a single time. The ten largest clones capture roughly 2.4% of the sample. Specimen: CD4+ T cells, either the whole sample or a sorted fraction (not recorded which). All receptors come from a human donor in good health.

The chain has TRBV7-8 and TRBJ1-2; 7 bases fit TRBD1. V shed 5 bases, J shed 1 base, and the junction held 7 bases outside the gene matches. CDR3 length equals 15 residues. Per germline, CDR1 SGHVS and CDR2 FQNEAQ. The CDR3 loop reads CASSPRTGVNYGYTF. DNA for the CDR3: TGTGCCAGCAGCCCCCGGACAGGTGTTAACTATGGCTACACCTTC. The variable domain in full, completed from reference TRBV7-8 and TRBJ1-2, reads GAGVSQSPRYKVAKRGQDVALRCDPISGHVSLFWYQQALGQGPEFLTYFQNEAQLDKSGLPSDRFFAERPEGSVSTLKIQRTQQEDSAVYLCASSPRTGVNYGYTFGSGTRLTVV.

The chain has TRBV14 and TRBJ1-1; D gene ambiguous. V was cut by 0 bases and J by 6 bases, with 17 bases left in between. Looked up from germline, CDR1 is SGHDN and CDR2 is FVKESK. This CDR3 is 16 amino acids long. CDR3 sequence reads: CASSQDGLKVGAEAFF. CDR3 sequence (DNA): TGTGCCAGCAGCCAAGATGGTTTGAAGGTAGGCGCTGAAGCTTTCTTT.

The CDR3 is CASSQGLAVYYEQYF. The CDR3 DNA reads TGTGCCAGCAGCCAAGGTCTAGCGGTGTACTACGAGCAGTACTTC. V and J are TRBV14 and TRBJ2-7; 7 nucleotides match TRBD2. CDR1 is SGHDN and CDR2 is FVKESK in the germline V gene. The J segment lost 3 bases and the V segment lost 1 base, leaving 6 bases of the junction unmatched. There are 15 residues in the CDR3.

This clonotype was seen more than once but under ten times. The chain joins TRBV25-1 to TRBJ2-7; D not resolved. V was clipped by 4 bases and J by 2 bases, with 3 bases between them. The V gene's germline CDR1 is MGHDK and CDR2 SYGVNS. The CDR3 spans 11 residues. The chain's CDR3 is CASSAAYEQYF. The CDR3, as DNA: TGTGCCAGCAGTGCTGCCTACGAGCAGTACTTC.

The rearrangement links TRBV15 to TRBJ1-3; no reliable D call. The CDR3 spans 14 residues. Germline V CDR1 and CDR2: LNHNV, YYDKDF (reference sequence). V lost 7 bases and J 1 base, leaving 11 bases between the germline ends. The CDR3 loop is CATTHQESGNTIYF. In DNA, the CDR3 is TGTGCCACCACCCACCAGGAATCTGGAAACACCATATATTTT.

The rearrangement joins TRBV29-1 to TRBJ2-7; D may be TRBD1 (5 bases). V shed 3 bases and J shed 2 bases, with 17 bases lying between them. Germline V gene data show CDR1 as SQVTM and CDR2 as ANQGSEA. This CDR3 has 15 amino acids. This CDR3 reads CSVETLGHLPYEQYF. The CDR3 DNA reads TGCAGCGTTGAGACCTTAGGACACCTTCCCTACGAGCAGTACTTC.

The CDR3 DNA sequence: TGCGCCAGCAGCTTGGACGGGACAGGGAGAATCGGCGAGCAGTACTTC. This encodes CASSLDGTGRIGEQYF. J is TRBJ2-7 and V is TRBV5-1, with TRBD1 matching over 9 bases. The V segment lost 0 bases and the J segment 6 bases; nucleotides outside the gene matches: 10. The CDR3 consists of 16 residues. The germline gives CDR1 SGHRS, CDR2 YFSETQ.

This clonotype has a handful of counts. The chain recombines TRBV20-1 with TRBJ2-3; TRBD2 agrees at 8 bases. The CDR3 runs to 14 residues. Germline V CDR1 and CDR2: DFQATT, SNEGSKA (reference sequence). After removal of 2 bases from V and 2 bases from J, the junction contained 3 bases not matched to a gene. Written as DNA, the CDR3 is TGCAGTGCTAGAAGTAGCGGGACCACAGATACGCAGTATTTT. It encodes CSARSSGTTDTQYF.

This clonotype was seen a handful of times. The V gene is TRBV7-2, the J gene TRBJ1-3; D is uncertain. Trimming pared 3 bases from V and 0 bases from J, leaving 6 bases between. In germline, CDR1 is SGHTA, CDR2 FQGNSA. CDR3 length equals 14 residues. CDR3 in DNA: TGTGCCAGCAGCTTGGGAGTCTCTGGAAACACCATATATTTT. Protein product: CASSLGVSGNTIYF.

This clonotype showed up just once. The rearrangement joins TRBV11-2 to TRBJ2-3, with unresolved D. V lost 5 bases and J 4 bases, leaving 16 bases between the germline ends. This CDR3 region has 15 residues. Germline values: CDR1 SGHAT, CDR2 FQNNGV. This chain's CDR3 is CASSPEGVHADTQYF. The DNA of the CDR3 is TGTGCCAGCAGCCCCGAAGGTGTCCATGCAGATACGCAGTATTTT.

V is TRBV20-1 and J is TRBJ1-2, with 10 bases lining up with TRBD1. Losses at the gene ends were 5 bases for V and 3 bases for J; bases not matched to a gene: 6. Germline loops: CDR1 DFQATT, CDR2 SNEGSKA (reference sequence). This CDR3 is built from 14 residues. The DNA for the CDR3 is TGCAGTGCTCCCGGGACAGGGGCTTACTATGGCTACACCTTC. This sequence encodes CSAPGTGAYYGYTF.

In its sample, this clonotype was seen a few times. The rearrangement uses TRBV5-1 and TRBJ2-2, with a tentative D call TRBD2 (6 bases). The CDR3 totals 17 residues. Germline V gives CDR1 SGHRS, CDR2 YFSETQ. V shed 4 bases and J shed 4 bases, with 20 bases lying between them. The CDR3 sequence is CASSLGLGLARTGELFF. In nucleotides, the CDR3 is TGCGCCAGCAGCCTTGGTTTGGGTCTAGCGCGCACCGGGGAGCTGTTTTTT.

The gene calls are TRBV29-1 and TRBJ2-3; TRBD1 agrees at 8 bases. V gave up 7 bases and J gave up 3 bases; unmatched junction bases: 6. Germline-derived CDR1 and CDR2 are SQVTM and ANQGSEA. The CDR3 totals 13 residues. CDR3 residues: CSAPDRATDTQYF. The CDR3 DNA follows: TGCAGCGCCCCGGACAGGGCTACAGATACGCAGTATTTT.

This chain links TRBV29-1 with TRBJ2-7; a weak D match, TRBD2 (6 bases). In germline, CDR1 is SQVTM, CDR2 ANQGSEA. This CDR3 has 13 amino acids. With 1 base removed from V and 3 bases from J, the gap between germline ends came to 10 bases. CDR3 coding DNA: TGCAGCGTTGAAGGCCAGGGAGGCTACGAGCAGTACTTC. Protein sequence: CSVEGQGGYEQYF.

The rearrangement uses TRBV19 and TRBJ2-3; D possibly corresponds to TRBD1 (6 bases). Trimming took off 7 bases at V and 0 bases at J, with 17 bases between the two ends. The CDR3 spans 16 residues. Looked up from germline, CDR1 is LNHDA and CDR2 is SQIVND (reference sequence). The CDR3 reads CASTPSRDISTDTQYF. In DNA form, the CDR3 reads TGTGCCAGTACCCCGTCCCGGGACATTAGCACAGATACGCAGTATTTT.